This passage covers 26 T cell receptor beta chains from one sample sequenced in a study of blood T cell repertoires in COVID-19. Repertoires were generated with immunoSEQ multiplex PCR, while TCRdb's copy carries only in-frame clones and drops some. The table lists roughly 230,000 clones, roughly 83% of them singletons. Sequenced material: peripheral blood. The source is a woman aged 50 to 60 with acute or convalescent COVID-19.

This clone appeared a few times. The rearrangement uses TRBV28 and TRBJ1-5; 10 bases fit TRBD1. The CDR3 length is 14 residues. The J segment lost 8 bases and the V segment lost 7 bases, leaving 8 bases of the junction unmatched. CDR1 and CDR2 from the germline V gene are MDHEN and SYDVKM. The CDR3 DNA reads TGTGCCAGCACCCCGGGACAGGGGCCTAAGCCCCAGCATTTT. Amino acid sequence: CASTPGQGPKPQHF.

The rearrangement uses TRBV7-2 and TRBJ1-2; 8 bases are shared with TRBD1. The CDR3 runs 14 residues. V trimming: 5 bases; J trimming: 0 bases; junction bases outside the gene matches: 2. Germline V gene data show CDR1 as SGHTA and CDR2 as FQGNSA. The DNA of the CDR3 is TGTGCCAGCAGCAAGGGACAGGCTAACTATGGCTACACCTTC. Translation: CASSKGQANYGYTF.

The gene calls are TRBV19 and TRBJ1-1; D not certain. Trimming took off 1 base at V and 7 bases at J, with 10 bases between the two ends. The CDR3 contains 13 residues. Germline CDR1 is LNHDA and CDR2 is SQIVND (reference sequence). CDR3 in DNA: TGTGCCAGTAGTATAGGACAACCAAGTGAAGCTTTCTTT. Residues: CASSIGQPSEAFF. The full variable domain, in which reference TRBV19 and TRBJ1-1 provide the parts outside the CDR3, is DGGITQSPKYLFRKEGQNVTLSCEQNLNHDAMYWYRQDPGQGLRLIYYSQIVNDFQKGDIAEGYSVSREKKESFPLTVTSAQKNPTAFYLCASSIGQPSEAFFGQGTRLTVV.

This clone is a singleton in its sample. The chain combines TRBV5-1 with TRBJ2-1; 10 bases agree with TRBD1. Germline loops: CDR1 SGHRS, CDR2 YFSETQ. V shed 3 bases, J shed 13 bases, and the junction held 7 bases outside the gene matches. There are 13 residues in the CDR3. The CDR3 DNA reads TGCGCCAGCAGCTACTGGACAGGGGGTTCACAGTTCTTC. Its protein is CASSYWTGGSQFF.

The chain carries TRBV7-2 and TRBJ2-1, with D perhaps TRBD2 (6 bases). V lost 7 bases, J lost 1 base, and 8 bases lay in between. The germline CDR1 and CDR2 sequences are SGHTA and FQGNSA. There are 13 residues in the CDR3. This CDR3 reads CASTEGSYNEQFF. The CDR3 DNA sequence: TGTGCCAGCACGGAGGGATCCTACAATGAGCAGTTCTTC. The whole variable domain, filled in from reference TRBV7-2 and TRBJ2-1, reads GAGVSQSPSNKVTEKGKDVELRCDPISGHTALYWYRQSLGQGLEFLIYFQGNSAPDKSGLPSDRFSAERTGGSVSTLTIQRTQQEDSAVYLCASTEGSYNEQFFGPGTRLTVL.

The chain joins TRBV27 to TRBJ2-7, with 8 positions matching TRBD1. Trimming removed 2 bases from V and 0 bases from J; junction bases left unmatched: 3. CDR1 is MNHEY, CDR2 SMNVEV, per germline (reference sequence). This CDR3 contains 15 residues. DNA for the CDR3: TGTGCCAGCAGTTTAGGGACAGGAGCCTCCTACGAGCAGTACTTC. Residues: CASSLGTGASYEQYF.

The chain combines TRBV7-4 with TRBJ2-7, with D possibly matching TRBD1 (6 bases). CDR3 length: 15 residues. V was clipped by 5 bases and J by 2 bases, with 16 bases between them. Per the germline V gene, CDR1 is SGHVT and CDR2 is SQSDAQ. The CDR3 region has the DNA TGTGCCAGCAGCCAAGACAGGCGTCCAACCTACGAGCAGTACTTC. Translated: CASSQDRRPTYEQYF.

The V and J genes are TRBV4-2 and TRBJ2-1; weak D call: TRBD2 (5 bases). Germline assignment: CDR1 LGHNA and CDR2 YNFKEQ. The length of the CDR3 is 15 residues. Trimming pared 2 bases from V and 5 bases from J, leaving 13 bases between. This CDR3 reads CASSQQPLAHNEQFF. CDR3 nucleotides: TGTGCCAGCAGCCAACAACCCCTAGCTCACAATGAGCAGTTCTTC.

As DNA, the CDR3 is TGTGCCACCAGTGATTCGCCCGTAGGAGCGGATTTCTACAATGAGCAGTTCTTC. Its translation is CATSDSPVGADFYNEQFF. V and J are TRBV24-1 and TRBJ2-1; D is possibly TRBD2 (5 bases). The CDR3 covers 18 residues. Germline CDR1 and CDR2: KGHDR and SFDVKD. The V gene lost 2 bases and the J gene lost 3 bases, with 19 bases spanning the gap.

The chain couples TRBV7-8 to TRBJ2-7; 12 bases map to TRBD2. Trimming took 3 bases from V and 3 from J; bases not matched to a gene: 3. Germline lookup yields CDR1 SGHVS and CDR2 FQNEAQ. This CDR3 contains 15 residues. The CDR3 loop is CASSFRTSGIYEQYF. CDR3 coding DNA: TGTGCCAGCAGCTTCAGGACTAGCGGGATCTACGAGCAGTACTTC.

The CDR3 coding sequence is TGTGCCAGCAGTTGGGGGGGTCAAGAGACCCAGTACTTC. Translation gives CASSWGGQETQYF. V gene TRBV12-3 or TRBV12-4 combines with J gene TRBJ2-5; 7 positions match TRBD2. The CDR3 runs to 13 residues. V lost 4 bases, J lost 2 bases, and 1 base stayed unmatched.

The gene calls are TRBV5-8 and TRBJ2-7, with D perhaps matching TRBD2 (5 bases). The V and J ends lost 1 base and 2 bases respectively, with 10 bases between them. CDR3 size: 14 residues. Germline V CDR1 and CDR2: SGHTS, YDEGEE. The CDR3 here is CASSLRGRTYEQYF. The CDR3 coding sequence is TGTGCCAGCAGCTTGCGGGGAAGAACCTACGAGCAGTACTTC.

The rearrangement joins TRBV9 to TRBJ1-3, with a weak D call TRBD1 (5 bases). The CDR3 has 15 residues. In germline, CDR1 is SGDLS, CDR2 YYNGEE. V lost 4 bases, J lost 0 bases, and 11 bases lay in between. In nucleotides, the CDR3 is TGTGCCAGCAGCCCCACAGGTAACTCTGGAAACACCATATATTTT. Protein sequence: CASSPTGNSGNTIYF.

The chain is built from TRBV5-1 and TRBJ2-4; 7 bases fit TRBD2. V lost 1 base and J lost 4; bases outside the gene matches: 5. The germline CDR1 and CDR2 sequences are SGHRS and YFSETQ. The CDR3 sequence is 15 residues long. For the CDR3, the DNA is TGCGCCAGCAGCTTGAGGGAGGGACCGAAAAACATTCAGTACTTC. Translated, it gives CASSLREGPKNIQYF. The variable domain in full, with the rest retrieved from reference TRBV5-1 and TRBJ2-4, is KAGVTQTPRYLIKTRGQQVTLSCSPISGHRSVSWYQQTPGQGLQFLFEYFSETQRNKGNFPGRFSGRQFSNSRSEMNVSTLELGDSALYLCASSLREGPKNIQYFGAGTRLSVL.

In this sample, this clone turned up once. The chain recombines TRBV3-1 (or the pseudogene TRBV3-2) with TRBJ1-1; unclear D gene. CDR3 length: 12 amino acids. Trimming removed 3 bases at V and 4 bases at J, with 6 bases between. Germline CDR1 is LGHDT and CDR2 is YNNKEL (reference sequence). The CDR3 DNA is TGTGCCAGCAGCCAGGCCCTCACTGAAGCTTTCTTT. Translation: CASSQALTEAFF.

The chain joins TRBV3-1 (or the pseudogene TRBV3-2) to TRBJ1-2; 9 bases are shared with TRBD1. The CDR3 is 16 amino acids. Germline loops: CDR1 LGHDT, CDR2 YNNKEL (reference sequence). Losses at the gene ends were 5 bases for V and 0 bases for J; bases not matched to a gene: 7. The CDR3 sequence: CASSFRQGVANYGYTF. CDR3 DNA sequence: TGTGCCAGCAGCTTCAGACAGGGGGTAGCTAACTATGGCTACACCTTC.

The chain uses TRBV10-1 and TRBJ1-5; tentative D call: TRBD1 (6 bases). Trimming left V 5 bases short and J 1 base short, with 15 bases between. CDR1 is WNHNN and CDR2 is SYGVQD in the germline V gene (reference sequence). The CDR3 has 16 amino acids. The CDR3: CASSRSGGESNQPQHF. The CDR3, as DNA: TGCGCCAGCAGTCGGAGTGGGGGCGAAAGCAATCAGCCCCAGCATTTT.

J is TRBJ2-7 and V is TRBV19, with a weak D call TRBD2 (5 bases). Germline CDR1 LNHDA, CDR2 SQIVND (reference sequence). Between the trimmed V and J ends, which lost 5 bases and 0 bases, there was a span of 14 bases. The CDR3 loop spans 15 amino acids. The CDR3 DNA reads TGTGCCAGTAGTCCCGGAGGATCGGGCTCCTACGAGCAGTACTTC. Encoded protein: CASSPGGSGSYEQYF.

This clone was counted a few times. The chain is built from TRBV9 and TRBJ1-1; perhaps TRBD1 as D (6 bases). Germline assignment: CDR1 SGDLS and CDR2 YYNGEE. V lost 3 bases and J lost 7, with 16 bases in between. The CDR3 sequence is 14 residues long. The CDR3 loop is CASSASSGGLEAFF. The CDR3 coding sequence is TGTGCCAGCAGCGCCTCAAGCGGGGGGCTTGAAGCTTTCTTT.

The chain employs TRBV5-4 and TRBJ1-2; 9 bases agree with TRBD1. The CDR3 consists of 18 residues. V gave up 0 bases and J gave up 7 bases; unmatched junction bases: 16. Germline-derived CDR1 and CDR2 are SGHNT and YYREEE (reference sequence). The CDR3 here is CASSLGGTGSPGSGGYTF. CDR3 DNA sequence: TGTGCCAGCAGCTTGGGGGGGACAGGGAGTCCTGGGAGTGGTGGCTACACCTTC.

This chain connects TRBV6-6 to TRBJ1-4; possibly TRBD1 for D (5 bases). The CDR3 sequence is 13 residues long. V was pared by 5 bases and J by 5 bases, with 9 bases between. Per germline, CDR1 MNHNY and CDR2 SVGAGI (reference sequence). CDR3 in DNA: TGTGCCAGCAGTGGGGGGAGGAATGAAAAACTGTTTTTT. This codes for CASSGGRNEKLFF.

Only a few counts were recorded for this clone. The chain carries TRBV11-2 and TRBJ2-7, with 7 nucleotides matching TRBD2. With V trimmed by 1 base and J by 6 bases, 6 bases remained unmatched. CDR1 is SGHAT, CDR2 FQNNGV, per germline. This CDR3 has 14 residues. CDR3 region: CASSLGREMGEQYF. DNA for the CDR3: TGTGCCAGCAGCTTAGGGCGGGAGATGGGCGAGCAGTACTTC.

The J gene is TRBJ2-2, the V gene TRBV7-3; 13 nucleotides line up with TRBD2. The germline gives CDR1 SGHTA, CDR2 FQGTGA. Losses at the gene ends were 4 bases for V and 6 bases for J; bases not matched to a gene: 8. This CDR3 is built from 17 residues. The CDR3 here is CASSWSGTSGKSGELFF. CDR3 nucleotides: TGTGCCAGCAGCTGGTCGGGGACTAGCGGGAAGTCCGGGGAGCTGTTTTTT.

This CDR3 is CASSLAGTYNEQFF. The DNA for the CDR3 is TGTGCCAGCAGCTTGGCGGGTACCTACAATGAGCAGTTCTTC. The chain recombines TRBV7-9 with TRBJ2-1, with D maybe TRBD2 (5 bases). V was pared by 3 bases and J by 2 bases, with 8 bases between. From germline, CDR1 is SEHNR and CDR2 FQNEAQ (reference sequence). CDR3 length equals 14 residues.

The chain carries TRBV19 and TRBJ1-1, with D possibly matching TRBD1 (5 bases). Germline CDR1 reads LNHDA; CDR2 reads SQIVND (reference sequence). The CDR3 runs 15 residues. V was shortened by 3 bases and J by 6 bases, with 17 bases between the two germline ends. The CDR3 coding sequence is TGTGCCAGTAGTATCCCATGGCAGGGCGTGTCTGAAGCTTTCTTT. Translating gives CASSIPWQGVSEAFF.

The rearrangement joins TRBV10-3 to TRBJ2-3; 16 bases are shared with TRBD2. Trimming removed 10 bases from V and 6 bases from J; junction bases left unmatched: 7. CDR1 is ENHRY and CDR2 is SYGVKD in the germline V gene. This CDR3 comprises 15 residues. CDR3 residues: CATGTSGRDPDTQYF. CDR3 DNA: TGTGCCACCGGGACTAGCGGGAGGGACCCGGATACGCAGTATTTT.